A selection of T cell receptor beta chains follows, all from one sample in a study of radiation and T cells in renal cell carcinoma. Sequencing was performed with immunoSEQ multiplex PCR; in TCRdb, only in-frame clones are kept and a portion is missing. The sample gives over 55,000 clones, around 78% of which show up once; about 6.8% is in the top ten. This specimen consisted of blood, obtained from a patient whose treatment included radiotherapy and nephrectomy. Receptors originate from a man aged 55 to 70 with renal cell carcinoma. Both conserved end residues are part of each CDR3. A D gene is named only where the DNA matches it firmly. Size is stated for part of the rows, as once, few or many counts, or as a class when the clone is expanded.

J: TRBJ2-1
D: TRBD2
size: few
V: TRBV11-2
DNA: TGTGCCAGCAGCTTACTTGTGAGCGGGGGGGGAGGTGAGCAGTTCTTC
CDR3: CASSLLVSGGGGEQFF

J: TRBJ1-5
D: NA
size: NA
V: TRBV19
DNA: TGTGCCAGTAGTATTGAGCAGTATCAGCCCCAGCATTTT
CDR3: CASSIEQYQPQHF

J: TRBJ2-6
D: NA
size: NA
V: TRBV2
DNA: TGTGCCAGCAGTGACTTTACCTTCGGATCTGGGGCCAACGTCCTGACTTTC
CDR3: CASSDFTFGSGANVLTF

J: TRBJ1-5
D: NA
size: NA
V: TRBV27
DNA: TGTGCCAGCAGTTTATGGGGAAAACAGCCCCAGCATTTT
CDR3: CASSLWGKQPQHF

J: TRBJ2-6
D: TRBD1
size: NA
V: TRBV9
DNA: TGTGCCAGCAGCGTAGGGTCAGGGGGCTATAAGGGGGCCAACGTCCTGACTTTC
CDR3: CASSVGSGGYKGANVLTF

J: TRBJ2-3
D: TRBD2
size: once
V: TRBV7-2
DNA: TGTGCCAGCAGCCTCGGACTAGCGGGGGGGCTTTTAGATACGCAGTATTTT
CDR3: CASSLGLAGGLLDTQYF

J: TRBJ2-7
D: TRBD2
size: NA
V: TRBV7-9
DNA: TGTGCCAGCAGCTTGGGACTAGCGGGCGATCCCTACGAGCAGTACTTC
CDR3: CASSLGLAGDPYEQYF

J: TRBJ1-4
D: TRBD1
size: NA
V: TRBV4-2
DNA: TGTGCCAGCAGCCAAAACCCGGGACAGAATAATGAAAAACTGTTTTTT
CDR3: CASSQNPGQNNEKLFF

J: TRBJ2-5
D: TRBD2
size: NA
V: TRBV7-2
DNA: TGTGCCAGCAGCCCGAGTGGGGGGGGAGAGACCCAGTACTTC
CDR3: CASSPSGGGETQYF

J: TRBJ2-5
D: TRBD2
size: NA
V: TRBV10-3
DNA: TGTGCCATCAGTGAGTCCGCGGGGGGAGAGACCCAGTACTTC
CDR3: CAISESAGGETQYF

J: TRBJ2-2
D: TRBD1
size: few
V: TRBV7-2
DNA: TGTGCCAGCAGCTTTGCCGGGACAGACACCGGGGAGCTGTTTTTT
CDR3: CASSFAGTDTGELFF

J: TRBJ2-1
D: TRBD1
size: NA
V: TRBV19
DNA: TGTGCCACCGCACAGGGAGCAATGACAGGGGTCTACAATGAGCAGTTCTTC
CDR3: CATAQGAMTGVYNEQFF

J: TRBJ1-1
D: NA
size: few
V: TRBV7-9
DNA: TGTGCCAGCAGCCCCCCCAGCGGGGGAGCTTTCTTT
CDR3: CASSPPSGGAFF

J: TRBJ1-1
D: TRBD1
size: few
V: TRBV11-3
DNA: TGTGCCAGCAGCCAGACAGGGATGACTGAAGCTTTCTTT
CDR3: CASSQTGMTEAFF

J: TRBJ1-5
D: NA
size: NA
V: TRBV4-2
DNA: TGTGCCAGCAGCCAAGATTTGGGCCAAATCCAGCCCCAGCATTTT
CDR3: CASSQDLGQIQPQHF

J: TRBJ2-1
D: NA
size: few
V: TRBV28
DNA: TGTGCCAGCAGTTACGTTAATGGGGGCAATGAGCAGTTCTTC
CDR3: CASSYVNGGNEQFF